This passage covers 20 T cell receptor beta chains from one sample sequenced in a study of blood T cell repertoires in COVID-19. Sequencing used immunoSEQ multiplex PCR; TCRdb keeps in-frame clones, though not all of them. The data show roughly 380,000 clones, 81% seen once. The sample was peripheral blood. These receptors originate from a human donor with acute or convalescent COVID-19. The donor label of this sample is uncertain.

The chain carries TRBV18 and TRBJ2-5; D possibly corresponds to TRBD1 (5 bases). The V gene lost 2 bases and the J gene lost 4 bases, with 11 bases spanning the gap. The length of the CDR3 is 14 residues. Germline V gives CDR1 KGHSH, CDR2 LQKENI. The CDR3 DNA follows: TGTGCCAGCTCACCAGGACAAAATGGAGAGACCCAGTACTTC. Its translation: CASSPGQNGETQYF.

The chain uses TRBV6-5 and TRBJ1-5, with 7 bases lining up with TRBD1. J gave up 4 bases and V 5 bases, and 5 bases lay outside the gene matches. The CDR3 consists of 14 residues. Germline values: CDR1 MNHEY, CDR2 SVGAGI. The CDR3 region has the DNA TGTGCCAGCAGTCCCGGGACAGCAAATCAGCCCCAGCATTTT. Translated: CASSPGTANQPQHF.

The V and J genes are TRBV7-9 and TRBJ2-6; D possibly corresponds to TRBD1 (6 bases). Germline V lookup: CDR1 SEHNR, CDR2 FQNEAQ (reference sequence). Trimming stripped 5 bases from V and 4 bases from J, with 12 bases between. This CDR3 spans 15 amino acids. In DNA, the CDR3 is TGTGCCAGCAGCGGAAACAGGGCCGGGGCCAACGTCCTGACTTTC. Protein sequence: CASSGNRAGANVLTF.

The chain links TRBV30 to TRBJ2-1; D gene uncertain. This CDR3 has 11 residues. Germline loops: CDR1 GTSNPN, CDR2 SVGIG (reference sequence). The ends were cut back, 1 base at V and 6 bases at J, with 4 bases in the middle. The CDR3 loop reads CAWSGINEQFF. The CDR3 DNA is TGTGCCTGGAGTGGTATCAATGAGCAGTTCTTC.

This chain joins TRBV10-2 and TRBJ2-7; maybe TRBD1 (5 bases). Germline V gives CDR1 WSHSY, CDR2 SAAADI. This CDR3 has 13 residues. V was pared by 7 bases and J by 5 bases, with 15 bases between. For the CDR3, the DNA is TGCGCCAGCAATGGACAAGGGTTGAACGAGCAGTACTTC. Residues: CASNGQGLNEQYF.

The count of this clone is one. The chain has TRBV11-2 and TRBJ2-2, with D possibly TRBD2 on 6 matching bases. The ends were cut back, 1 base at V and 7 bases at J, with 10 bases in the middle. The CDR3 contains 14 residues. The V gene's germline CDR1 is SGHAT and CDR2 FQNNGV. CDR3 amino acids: CASSLAGAVGELFF. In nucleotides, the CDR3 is TGTGCCAGCAGCTTAGCGGGAGCCGTCGGGGAGCTGTTTTTT. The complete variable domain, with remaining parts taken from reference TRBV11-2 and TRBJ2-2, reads EAGVAQSPRYKIIEKRQSVAFWCNPISGHATLYWYQQILGQGPKLLIQFQNNGVVDDSQLPKDRFSAERLKGVDSTLKIQPAKLEDSAVYLCASSLAGAVGELFFGEGSRLTVL.

Here the CDR3 reads CASRDRGGRSYNSPLHF. The CDR3 bases are TGCGCCAGCAGGGACAGGGGAGGAAGATCCTATAATTCACCCCTCCACTTT. The chain joins TRBV23-1 to TRBJ1-6, with 9 nucleotides matching TRBD1. TRBV23-1 carries the ORF label, with uncertain function. This CDR3 is built from 17 residues. Trimming at V came to 6 bases and at J to 1 base, leaving 7 bases not matched to a gene.

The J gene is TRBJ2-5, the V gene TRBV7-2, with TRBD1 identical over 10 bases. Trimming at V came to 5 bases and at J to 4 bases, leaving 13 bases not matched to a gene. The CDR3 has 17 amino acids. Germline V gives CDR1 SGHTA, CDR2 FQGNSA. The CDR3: CASSPWGGQGFRETQYF. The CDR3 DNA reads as TGTGCCAGCAGCCCCTGGGGGGGACAGGGGTTTCGAGAGACCCAGTACTTC.

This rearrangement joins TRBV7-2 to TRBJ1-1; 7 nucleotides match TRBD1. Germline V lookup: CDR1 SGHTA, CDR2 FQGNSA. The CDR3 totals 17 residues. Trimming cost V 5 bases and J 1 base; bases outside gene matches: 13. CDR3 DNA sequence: TGTGCCAGCAGCCAACGACAGGGTCGGGCGTCGAACACTGAAGCTTTCTTT. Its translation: CASSQRQGRASNTEAFF.

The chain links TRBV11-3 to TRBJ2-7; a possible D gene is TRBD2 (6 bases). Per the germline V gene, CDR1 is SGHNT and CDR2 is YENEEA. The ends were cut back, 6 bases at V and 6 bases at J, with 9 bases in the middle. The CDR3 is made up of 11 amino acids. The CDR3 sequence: CASRGGREQYF. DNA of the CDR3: TGTGCCAGCAGGGGGGGTCGCGAGCAGTACTTC. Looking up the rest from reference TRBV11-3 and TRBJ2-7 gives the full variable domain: EAGVVQSPRYKIIEKKQPVAFWCNPISGHNTLYWYLQNLGQGPELLIRYENEEAVDDSQLPKDRFSAERLKGVDSTLKIQPAELGDSAVYLCASRGGREQYFGPGTRLTVT.

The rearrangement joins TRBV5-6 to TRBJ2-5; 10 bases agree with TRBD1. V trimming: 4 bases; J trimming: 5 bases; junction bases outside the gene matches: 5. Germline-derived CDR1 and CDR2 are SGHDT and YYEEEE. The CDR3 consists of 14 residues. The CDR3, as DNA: TGTGCCAGCAGCGGGACAGGGGAGCACGAGACCCAGTACTTC. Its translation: CASSGTGEHETQYF.

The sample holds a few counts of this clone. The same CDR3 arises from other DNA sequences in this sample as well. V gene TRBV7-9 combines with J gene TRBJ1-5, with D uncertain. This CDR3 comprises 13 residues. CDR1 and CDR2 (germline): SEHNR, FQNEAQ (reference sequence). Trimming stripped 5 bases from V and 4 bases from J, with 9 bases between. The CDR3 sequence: CASSPTGNQPQHF. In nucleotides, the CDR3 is TGTGCCAGCAGCCCCACGGGTAATCAGCCCCAGCATTTT.

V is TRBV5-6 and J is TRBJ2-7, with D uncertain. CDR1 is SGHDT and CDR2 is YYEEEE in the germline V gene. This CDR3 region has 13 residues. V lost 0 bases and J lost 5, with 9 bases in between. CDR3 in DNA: TGTGCCAGCAGCTTGGAGAGGTTCAACGAGCAGTACTTC. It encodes CASSLERFNEQYF.

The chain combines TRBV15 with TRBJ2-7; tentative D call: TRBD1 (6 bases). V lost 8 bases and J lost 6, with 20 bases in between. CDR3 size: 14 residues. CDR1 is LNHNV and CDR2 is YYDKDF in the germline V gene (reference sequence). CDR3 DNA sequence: TGTGCCACCTCGACAGGCCTCGGGTTACGCGAGCAGTACTTC. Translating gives CATSTGLGLREQYF.

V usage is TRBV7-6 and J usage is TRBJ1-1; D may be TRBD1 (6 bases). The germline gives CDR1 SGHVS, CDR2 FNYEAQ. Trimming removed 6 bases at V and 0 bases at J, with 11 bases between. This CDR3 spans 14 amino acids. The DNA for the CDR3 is TGTGCCAGCAGTACGACAGGACTGAACACTGAAGCTTTCTTT. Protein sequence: CASSTTGLNTEAFF.

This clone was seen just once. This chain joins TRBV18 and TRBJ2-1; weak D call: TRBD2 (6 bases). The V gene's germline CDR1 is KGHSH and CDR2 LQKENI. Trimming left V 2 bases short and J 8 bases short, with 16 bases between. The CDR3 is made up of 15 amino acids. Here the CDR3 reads CASSPSGGPTHEQFF. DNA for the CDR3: TGTGCCAGCTCACCATCCGGGGGACCTACCCATGAGCAGTTCTTC.

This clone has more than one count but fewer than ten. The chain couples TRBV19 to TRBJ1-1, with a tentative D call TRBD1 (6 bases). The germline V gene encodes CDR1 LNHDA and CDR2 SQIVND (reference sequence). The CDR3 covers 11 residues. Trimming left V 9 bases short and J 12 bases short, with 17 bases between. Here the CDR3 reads CASHRDARTFF. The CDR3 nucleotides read TGTGCCAGCCACAGGGATGCGAGAACTTTCTTT.

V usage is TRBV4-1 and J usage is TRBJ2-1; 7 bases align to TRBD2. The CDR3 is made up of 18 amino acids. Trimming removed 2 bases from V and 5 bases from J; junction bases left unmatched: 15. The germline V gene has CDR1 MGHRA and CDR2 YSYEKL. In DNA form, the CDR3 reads TGCGCCAGCAGCCAAAGGGGCGCGACTAGCCGGTCGGACAATGAGCAGTTCTTC. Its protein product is CASSQRGATSRSDNEQFF.

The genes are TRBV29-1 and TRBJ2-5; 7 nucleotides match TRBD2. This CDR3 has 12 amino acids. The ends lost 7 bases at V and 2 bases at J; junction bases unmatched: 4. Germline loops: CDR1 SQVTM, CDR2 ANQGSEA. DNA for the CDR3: TGCAGCGGGGGGGGACTACAAGAGACCCAGTACTTC. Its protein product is CSGGGLQETQYF.

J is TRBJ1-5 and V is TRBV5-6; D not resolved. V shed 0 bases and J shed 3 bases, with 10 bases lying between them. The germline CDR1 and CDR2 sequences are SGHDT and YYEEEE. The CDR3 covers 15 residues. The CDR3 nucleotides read TGTGCCAGCAGCTTGGGAGGGAGGGACAATCAGCCCCAGCATTTT. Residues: CASSLGGRDNQPQHF.